The next 9 T cell receptor beta chains were all read from a single sample in a study of T cell responses to AZD1222 COVID-19 vaccine. Clones were sequenced by immunoSEQ multiplex PCR, and TCRdb holds only the in-frame ones, with some missing. The sample includes 120,000 or so clones, around 84% of them seen just once. This material consisted of peripheral blood, taken 28 days after the second AZD1222 dose. The receptors were sampled from an adult who received the AZD1222 COVID-19 vaccine.

The chain uses TRBV3-1 (or the pseudogene TRBV3-2) and TRBJ1-6; the D gene is possibly TRBD1 (6 bases). CDR3 size: 14 residues. The germline gives CDR1 LGHDT, CDR2 YNNKEL (reference sequence). Trimming cost V 3 bases and J 6 bases, with 9 bases left between them. CDR3 protein: CASSQGAPNSPLHF. CDR3 nucleotide sequence: TGTGCCAGCAGCCAGGGGGCCCCTAATTCACCCCTCCACTTT.

V and J are TRBV6-5 and TRBJ1-2; possibly TRBD1 for D (6 bases). Germline assignment: CDR1 MNHEY and CDR2 SVGAGI. V was pared by 9 bases and J by 4 bases, with 9 bases between. CDR3 length: 11 amino acids. The CDR3 protein is CASAGVYGYTF. The CDR3 DNA reads as TGTGCCAGTGCAGGGGTCTATGGCTACACCTTC.

The chain couples TRBV7-9 to TRBJ2-1; possible D gene TRBD1, 7 bases. The CDR3 is 15 residues long. V lost 3 bases to trimming and J lost 6 bases, with 15 bases between them. The germline gives CDR1 SEHNR, CDR2 FQNEAQ (reference sequence). For the CDR3, the DNA is TGTGCCAGCAGCTTTCAGGGGGGCCGAATCAATGAGCAGTTCTTC. Its translation is CASSFQGGRINEQFF.

The chain couples TRBV9 to TRBJ2-3; D not resolved. In germline, CDR1 is SGDLS, CDR2 YYNGEE. Trimming took 5 bases from V and 0 from J, leaving 10 bases between them. The CDR3 contains 14 residues. The CDR3 coding sequence is TGTGCCAGCAGAACTGGGCGGAGCACAGATACGCAGTATTTT. Its translation is CASRTGRSTDTQYF.

In DNA, the CDR3 is TGTGCCAGCAGTTTCCTGGAGGGGGGGCAGGGCCGCTACACCTTC. Amino acid sequence: CASSFLEGGQGRYTF. This chain joins TRBV27 and TRBJ1-2; maybe TRBD1 (6 bases). Germline loops: CDR1 MNHEY, CDR2 SMNVEV (reference sequence). The germline V and J ends were trimmed by 3 bases and 9 bases, with 20 bases remaining between them. The CDR3 spans 15 residues.

The chain combines TRBV28 with TRBJ1-5; the D gene is possibly TRBD1 (5 bases). There are 17 residues in the CDR3. Germline CDR1 is MDHEN and CDR2 is SYDVKM. Trimming left V 2 bases short and J 3 bases short, with 17 bases between. This chain's CDR3 is CASSLQALGTSNQPQHF. The DNA of the CDR3 is TGTGCCAGCAGTTTACAGGCCTTGGGGACCTCCAATCAGCCCCAGCATTTT.

This rearrangement joins TRBV10-3 to TRBJ1-5, with 9 bases fitting TRBD1. There are 13 residues in the CDR3. In germline, CDR1 is ENHRY, CDR2 SYGVKD. The ends lost 4 bases at V and 5 bases at J; junction bases unmatched: 0. This chain's CDR3 is CAISGDRDQPQHF. In nucleotides, the CDR3 is TGTGCCATCAGTGGGGACAGGGATCAGCCCCAGCATTTT.

This clone was found a few times. The chain couples TRBV15 to TRBJ1-4; possibly TRBD1 for D (5 bases). CDR1 is LNHNV and CDR2 is YYDKDF in the germline V gene (reference sequence). Deletions cut 5 bases from V and 3 bases from J, with 13 bases between. The CDR3 consists of 15 residues. The CDR3 nucleotides read TGTGCCACCAGCCCATTAGGGGCCCCTAATGAAAAACTGTTTTTT. Translation gives CATSPLGAPNEKLFF.

The chain has TRBV5-1 and TRBJ2-7; D possibly corresponds to TRBD1 (6 bases). CDR1 SGHRS and CDR2 YFSETQ come from the germline V gene. Trimming left V 0 bases short and J 1 base short, with 8 bases between. The CDR3 runs to 14 residues. CDR3 region: CASSLEGQSYEQYF. CDR3 in DNA: TGCGCCAGCAGCTTGGAAGGACAGTCCTACGAGCAGTACTTC.